The entry below gives a single T cell receptor (beta chain) sequence along with its context. The PCR made use of 60 Vbeta and 13 Jbeta primers. Generated by immunoSEQ multiplex PCR, the TCRdb table keeps only in-frame clones and is missing some. The table has 170,000 or so clones, roughly three quarters seen once. The data originate from a study of cytomegalovirus exposure and HLA in healthy donors. In the study overall: Assignment to the Caucasian-associated ancestry cluster applied to roughly 80% of the approximately 400 genotyped donors.

Germline V gene sequence: CDR1 LNHDA, CDR2 SQIVND (reference sequence). J gave up 0 bases and V 6 bases, and 7 bases lay outside the gene matches. This CDR3 has 15 amino acids. This TCR derives from a woman aged 50 to 60 in good health and CMV-seropositive. The sequencing input was PBMCs. This chain links TRBV19 with TRBJ1-2; 7 nucleotides match TRBD1. CDR3 sequence reads: CASSPQGTSNYGYTF. As DNA, the CDR3 is TGTGCCAGTAGCCCACAGGGGACTTCTAACTATGGCTACACCTTC.